The 12 T cell receptor beta chains in this list originate from one sample, sequenced in a study of blood T cell repertoires in COVID-19. Assay used: immunoSEQ multiplex PCR; TCRdb lists only in-frame clones, some missing. The sample has under 450,000 clones, around 87% seen once. Sequencing was carried out using PBMCs or T cells enriched from blood (not recorded which). All receptors come from a man aged 25-40 years who had recovered from COVID-19.

The J gene is TRBJ1-3, the V gene TRBV10-3, with TRBD1 identical over 7 bases. The germline gives CDR1 ENHRY, CDR2 SYGVKD. Trimming took 10 bases from V and 0 from J; bases not matched to a gene: 3. The CDR3 is made up of 13 amino acids. CDR3 in amino acids: CATGQTSGNTIYF. The CDR3 bases are TGTGCCACGGGACAGACCTCTGGAAACACCATATATTTT.

The chain combines TRBV10-3 with TRBJ2-3; 8 bases fit TRBD2. CDR1 is ENHRY, CDR2 SYGVKD, per germline. CDR3 length equals 16 residues. J lost 5 bases, V lost 0 bases, and 7 bases had no gene match. CDR3 sequence reads: CAISESSAGGGDTQYF. In DNA, the CDR3 is TGTGCCATCAGTGAGTCGAGTGCGGGGGGAGGAGATACGCAGTATTTT.

This clone has a handful of counts. The chain uses TRBV5-1 and TRBJ2-3; D is perhaps TRBD2 (6 bases). Germline CDR1 SGHRS, CDR2 YFSETQ. The V end lost 6 bases, the J end lost 2 bases, and 19 bases lay between the germline ends. The CDR3 length is 16 residues. CDR3 region: CASKMLTSRFTDTQYF. The CDR3 nucleotides are TGCGCCAGCAAAATGCTTACTAGCAGGTTCACAGATACGCAGTATTTT.

The CDR3 protein is CASSLIAPVGVVYQPQHF. The CDR3 bases are TGTGCCAGCAGTCTAATCGCGCCTGTCGGGGTTGTATATCAGCCCCAGCATTTT. The chain links TRBV6-6 to TRBJ1-5; D is ambiguous. CDR3 size: 18 residues. With 5 bases removed from V and 5 bases from J, the gap between germline ends came to 25 bases. CDR1 and CDR2 (germline): MNHNY, SVGAGI (reference sequence).

The chain employs TRBV19 and TRBJ2-5, with 7 bases fitting TRBD2. The CDR3 contains 13 residues. With V trimmed by 5 bases and J by 5 bases, 5 bases remained unmatched. Looked up from germline, CDR1 is LNHDA and CDR2 is SQIVND (reference sequence). The CDR3, as DNA: TGTGCCAGTAGTGAGCGGGGCTGGGAGACCCAGTACTTC. It encodes CASSERGWETQYF. The whole variable domain, remainder taken from reference TRBV19 and TRBJ2-5, is DGGITQSPKYLFRKEGQNVTLSCEQNLNHDAMYWYRQDPGQGLRLIYYSQIVNDFQKGDIAEGYSVSREKKESFPLTVTSAQKNPTAFYLCASSERGWETQYFGPGTRLLVL.

DNA for the CDR3: TGTGCCAGCAGCTTAGAACAGGGTCAAAACATTCAGTACTTC. This encodes CASSLEQGQNIQYF. The rearrangement joins TRBV11-2 to TRBJ2-4; a possible D gene is TRBD1 (6 bases). CDR1 is SGHAT, CDR2 FQNNGV, per germline. The CDR3 is made up of 14 amino acids. The germline V and J ends were trimmed by 0 bases and 5 bases, with 8 bases remaining between them. The whole variable domain, filled in from reference TRBV11-2 and TRBJ2-4, reads EAGVAQSPRYKIIEKRQSVAFWCNPISGHATLYWYQQILGQGPKLLIQFQNNGVVDDSQLPKDRFSAERLKGVDSTLKIQPAKLEDSAVYLCASSLEQGQNIQYFGAGTRLSVL.

This chain links TRBV5-1 with TRBJ1-4; TRBD1 is a possible D gene (5 bases). This CDR3 region has 15 residues. Germline V gene sequence: CDR1 SGHRS, CDR2 YFSETQ. Trimming left V 0 bases short and J 8 bases short, with 14 bases between. The CDR3 sequence is CASSLVGPEWEKLFF. CDR3 nucleotide sequence: TGCGCCAGCAGCTTGGTGGGGCCTGAGTGGGAAAAACTGTTTTTT.

The rearrangement uses TRBV7-2 and TRBJ1-3, with TRBD1 as a possible D gene (5 bases). This CDR3 contains 15 residues. Germline CDR1 reads SGHTA; CDR2 reads FQGNSA. V was pared by 6 bases and J by 0 bases, with 12 bases between. The DNA for the CDR3 is TGTGCCAGCAGTTTTAATCAGGGCTCTGGAAACACCATATATTTT. Encoded protein: CASSFNQGSGNTIYF.

The chain uses TRBV5-1 and TRBJ2-7; TRBD2 aligns across 8 bases. Looked up from germline, CDR1 is SGHRS and CDR2 is YFSETQ. There are 15 residues in the CDR3. V lost 1 base, J lost 0 bases, and 3 bases stayed unmatched. The CDR3 DNA reads as TGCGCCAGCAGCTTGATGAGCGGGGGCTCCTACGAGCAGTACTTC. Translating it yields CASSLMSGGSYEQYF.

The table lists this clone with a few counts. V is TRBV9 and J is TRBJ1-2, with TRBD1 matching over 7 bases. Losses at the gene ends were 3 bases for V and 4 bases for J; bases not matched to a gene: 15. Per the germline V gene, CDR1 is SGDLS and CDR2 is YYNGEE. This CDR3 is built from 17 residues. The chain's CDR3 is CASSETAGTASSYGYTF. DNA for the CDR3: TGTGCCAGCAGCGAGACGGCTGGGACAGCCTCAAGCTATGGCTACACCTTC.

The chain is built from TRBV6-5 and TRBJ1-1; 10 nucleotides match TRBD1. The germline gives CDR1 MNHEY, CDR2 SVGAGI. V lost 0 bases and J lost 4; bases outside the gene matches: 2. The CDR3 runs 15 residues. DNA of the CDR3: TGTGCCAGCAGTTACTCGAGGACAGGGGGCACTGAAGCTTTCTTT. This encodes CASSYSRTGGTEAFF.

A single count supports this clone. V usage is TRBV10-2 and J usage is TRBJ2-7, with 9 nucleotides matching TRBD1. The CDR3 consists of 17 residues. The germline CDR1 and CDR2 sequences are WSHSY and SAAADI. V shed 2 bases and J 4 bases; nucleotides not matched to a gene: 12. The CDR3 DNA follows: TGCGCCAGCAGTGAGCCTTCGCCGGGACAGGGCCCTTACGAGCAGTACTTC. This encodes CASSEPSPGQGPYEQYF.